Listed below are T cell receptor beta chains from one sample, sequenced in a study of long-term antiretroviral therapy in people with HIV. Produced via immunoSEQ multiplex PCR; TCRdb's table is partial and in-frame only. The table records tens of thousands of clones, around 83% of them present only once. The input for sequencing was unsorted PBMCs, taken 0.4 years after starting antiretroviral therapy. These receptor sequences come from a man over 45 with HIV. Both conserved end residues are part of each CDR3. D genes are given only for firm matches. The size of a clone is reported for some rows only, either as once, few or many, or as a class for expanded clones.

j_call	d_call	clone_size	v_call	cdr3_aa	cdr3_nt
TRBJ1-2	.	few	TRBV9	CASSVGRGGVYGYTF	TGTGCCAGCAGCGTAGGAAGGGGAGGAGTCTATGGCTACACCTTC
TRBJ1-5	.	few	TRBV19	CASSIRDSNQPQHF	TGTGCCAGTAGTATCAGGGATAGCAATCAGCCCCAGCATTTT
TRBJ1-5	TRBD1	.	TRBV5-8	CASSPPRDRYSNQPQHF	TGTGCCAGCAGCCCCCCCCGGGACAGGTATAGCAATCAGCCCCAGCATTTT
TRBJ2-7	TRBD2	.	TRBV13	CASRQAGGPYEQYF	TGTGCCAGCAGGCAGGCGGGGGGCCCCTACGAGCAGTACTTC
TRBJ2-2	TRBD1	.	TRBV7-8	CASSSSLRGQLGGELFF	TGTGCCAGCAGCTCCTCTCTAAGGGGGCAATTGGGCGGGGAGCTGTTTTTT
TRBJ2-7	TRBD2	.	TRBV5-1	CASSPGLAGTYEQYF	TGCGCCAGCAGTCCGGGGCTAGCGGGCACCTACGAGCAGTACTTC
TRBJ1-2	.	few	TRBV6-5	CASRTRVRRGIGYTF	TGTGCCAGCAGGACTCGGGTCCGGCGGGGTATTGGCTACACCTTC
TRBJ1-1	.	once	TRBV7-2	CASSLVAGNTEAFF	TGTGCCAGCAGCTTAGTCGCAGGGAACACTGAAGCTTTCTTT
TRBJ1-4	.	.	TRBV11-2	CASSLAGSMGEKLFF	TGTGCCAGCAGCCTAGCCGGCTCTATGGGGGAAAAACTGTTTTTT
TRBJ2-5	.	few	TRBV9	CASSVEGETQYF	TGTGCCAGCAGCGTAGAAGGAGAGACCCAGTACTTC
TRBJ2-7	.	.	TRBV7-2	CASSLAPLAAGREQYF	TGTGCCAGCAGCTTAGCCCCGTTGGCGGCTGGGAGGGAGCAGTACTTC
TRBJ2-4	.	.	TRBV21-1	CASSKERGLAKNIQYF	TGTGCCAGCAGCAAAGAACGGGGGCTAGCCAAAAACATTCAGTACTTC
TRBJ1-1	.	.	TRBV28	CASSLRAGAFF	TGTGCCAGCAGTTTAAGGGCCGGAGCTTTCTTT
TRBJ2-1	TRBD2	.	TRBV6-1	CASSVLAGVGNEQFF	TGTGCCAGCAGTGTCCTAGCGGGGGTGGGGAATGAGCAGTTCTTC
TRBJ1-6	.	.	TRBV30	CAWSVQGRNSPLHF	TGTGCCTGGAGTGTCCAGGGGCGGAATTCACCCCTCCACTTT
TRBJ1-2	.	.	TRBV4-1	CASSPGTELINYGYTF	TGCGCCAGCAGCCCGGGGACGGAGTTGATTAACTATGGCTACACCTTC
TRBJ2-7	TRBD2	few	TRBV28	CASSFRLADEQYF	TGTGCCAGCAGTTTCCGGCTAGCGGACGAGCAGTACTTC
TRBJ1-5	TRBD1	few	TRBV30	CAWSPDRGPHQPQHF	TGTGCCTGGAGCCCGGACAGGGGTCCGCATCAGCCCCAGCATTTT
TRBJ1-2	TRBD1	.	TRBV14	CASSFLGQGASRDGYTF	TGTGCCAGCAGCTTCCTCGGACAGGGGGCATCTCGGGATGGCTACACCTTC
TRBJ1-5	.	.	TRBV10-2	CASREGGGLQPQHF	TGCGCCAGCAGAGAAGGGGGGGGCTTACAGCCCCAGCATTTT
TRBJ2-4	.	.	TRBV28	CASSLFGRGAVGKNIQYF	TGTGCCAGCAGTTTATTCGGCAGGGGGGCGGTTGGCAAAAACATTCAGTACTTC
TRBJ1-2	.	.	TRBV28	CASTPPGGSNYGYTF	TGTGCCAGCACCCCACCCGGGGGCTCTAACTATGGCTACACCTTC
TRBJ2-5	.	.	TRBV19	CASSIQGPQETQYF	TGTGCCAGTAGTATACAGGGACCGCAAGAGACCCAGTACTTC
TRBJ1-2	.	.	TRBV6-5	CATPGRGNGYTF	TGTGCCACCCCGGGCAGGGGAAATGGCTACACCTTC
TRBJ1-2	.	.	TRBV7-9	CASSLSGKDYGYTF	TGTGCCAGCAGCTTATCAGGGAAGGACTATGGCTACACCTTC
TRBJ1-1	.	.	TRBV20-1	CSARGETVAFF	TGCAGTGCTAGAGGTGAGACTGTAGCTTTCTTT
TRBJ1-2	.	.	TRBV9	CASSVSVNYGYTF	TGTGCCAGCAGCGTAAGCGTCAACTATGGCTACACCTTC
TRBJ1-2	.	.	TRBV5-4	CASSEGLEGYTF	TGTGCCAGCAGCGAGGGCCTCGAAGGCTACACCTTC
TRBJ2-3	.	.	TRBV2	CASSEGGGGRDTQYF	TGTGCCAGCAGTGAAGGGGGTGGGGGCCGCGATACGCAGTATTTT
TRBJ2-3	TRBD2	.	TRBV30	CAWLKRGGTDTQYF	TGTGCCTGGCTGAAGCGGGGTGGCACAGATACGCAGTATTTT
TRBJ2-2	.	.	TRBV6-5	CASSLPQRRELFF	TGTGCCAGCAGCCTCCCGCAGCGACGAGAGCTGTTTTTT
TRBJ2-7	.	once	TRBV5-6	CASSRLGPAGSYEQYF	TGTGCCAGCAGCAGGTTGGGGCCGGCAGGGTCGTACGAGCAGTACTTC
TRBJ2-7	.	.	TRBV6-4	CASSDRVSSYEQYF	TGTGCCAGCAGTGACAGGGTCTCCTCCTACGAGCAGTACTTC